This TCR beta chain was sequenced during a study of monozygotic twins with inflammatory bowel disease. General study points: Neither one strong signal nor one clonotype associated with IBD was supported.

No DNA is given; TCRdb re-called the 5' RACE reads and lists each CDR3 protein once. This repertoire includes a few hundred thousand distinct CDR3 sequences. Germline assignment: CDR1 MDHEN and CDR2 SYDVKM. This CDR3 is built from 17 residues. Comments on this clonotype: Its matching antigen is unknown.

The chain combines TRBV28 with TRBJ1-5; the TCRdb call, TRBD1, lacks DNA for checking. This clonotype was obtained from a human donor with ulcerative colitis or Crohn's disease, or a healthy co-twin of an affected twin (not recorded which). Sequencing was carried out using blood. The CDR3 spells CASSTHFTGYSNQPQHF.